This T cell receptor (beta chain) was recorded in a study of post-analysis software for immune sequencing data. As for the study in general: Secondary progressive, relapsing-remitting and progressive-relapsing multiple sclerosis were among the included disease courses.

Looked up from germline, CDR1 is SGHRS and CDR2 is YFSETQ. This CDR3 is built from 13 residues. Trimming took off 1 base at V and 8 bases at J, with 10 bases between the two ends. TCR beta cDNA libraries included unique molecular identifiers. Input populations of about 0.95 to 11 million T cells gave rise to 500,000 to 600,000 cDNA molecules. In TCRdb, the PCR reads were re-called with MiXCR into one record per CDR3 protein. The repertoire consists of approximately 730,000 distinct CDR3 sequences, with just under 30% occurring once and the leading ten covering roughly 0.53%. General study findings and limits: A significant reduction in normalized Chao1 diversity was observed in multiple sclerosis patients versus controls. TRBV segments more frequent in patients than in controls numbered several and included TRBV5-6, TRBV5-1 and TRBV20-1. Strong same-batch co-clustering of samples appeared with F measure clustering.

A note on this clonotype: As yet, its antigen is unknown. Since a much larger clone is just one base distant, this may be a read error.

The chain recombines TRBV5-1 with TRBJ2-1, with D uncertain. The receptor was derived from a girl aged 5-17 years with multiple sclerosis. Material for sequencing was blood. The CDR3 spells CASSLIEADEQFF. The CDR3 DNA sequence: TGCGCCAGCAGCTTGATCGAGGCGGATGAGCAGTTCTTC.